This TCR beta chain originates from a study of cytomegalovirus exposure and HLA in healthy donors. The length of the CDR3 is 15 residues. Germline lookup yields CDR1 MNHEY and CDR2 SVGAGI. V gave up 0 bases and J gave up 4 bases, with 12 bases separating them. Sequencing used immunoSEQ multiplex PCR; TCRdb keeps in-frame clones, though not all of them. The top ten hold 2% to 2.5% of the sample, which has around 150,000 clones, approximately 86% seen once. This clone was observed once. J is TRBJ1-2 and V is TRBV6-5; D possibly corresponds to TRBD1 (6 bases). The sample comprised PBMCs. The sequence derives from a woman aged 18-29 years in good health and CMV-seronegative. This CDR3 reads CASSYSAQGIYGYTF. CDR3 nucleotides: TGTGCCAGCAGTTACTCGGCGCAGGGGATCTATGGCTACACCTTC.